One sample yielded the 21 T cell receptor beta chains listed below, sequenced in a study of T-cell reconstitution after alpha-beta-depleted transplantation in children. Points from the study as a whole: T-cell counts and diversity were attributed mostly to newly produced T cells one year after transplant.

Unique molecular identifiers featured in how the TCRbeta library was prepared. TCRdb redid the calling of the PCR reads with MiXCR, one entry per CDR3 protein. The repertoire includes 250,000 to 300,000 distinct CDR3 sequences, approximately 7.3% of them detected once, and approximately 8.6% sits in the top ten. Antigens for these TCRs are unknown. Source: peripheral blood, taken 360 days after TCRalphabeta/CD19-depleted stem cell transplant. The receptor source for this set is a female patient between 2 and 15 years old who had a stem cell transplant for Fanconi anemia, so the T cells may come from the graft donor.

This clonotype appeared many times. The chain links TRBV5-5 to TRBJ1-3, with D unclear. Germline V gene data show CDR1 as SGHKS and CDR2 as YYEKEE (reference sequence). This CDR3 spans 15 amino acids. V shed 0 bases and J shed 0 bases, with 7 bases lying between them. In nucleotides, the CDR3 is TGTGCCAGCAGCTTGGATTCAGTCTCTGGAAACACCATATATTTT. It codes for CASSLDSVSGNTIYF. The full variable domain, in which reference TRBV5-5 and TRBJ1-3 provide the parts outside the CDR3, is DAGVTQSPTHLIKTRGQQVTLRCSPISGHKSVSWYQQVLGQGPQFIFQYYEKEERGRGNFPDRFSARQFPNYSSELNVNALLLGDSALYLCASSLDSVSGNTIYFGEGSWLTVV.

Many counts were recorded for this clonotype. The V call is TRBV5-1, the J call TRBJ2-1, with D possibly matching TRBD1 (5 bases). Per the germline V gene, CDR1 is SGHRS and CDR2 is YFSETQ. Trimming left V 2 bases short and J 2 bases short, with 14 bases between. This CDR3 contains 16 residues. CDR3 sequence (DNA): TGCGCCAGCAGCTTCGGAGATAACAGGCCCTACAATGAGCAGTTCTTC. Amino acids: CASSFGDNRPYNEQFF.

The table lists this clonotype with many counts. The rearrangement joins TRBV12-3 or TRBV12-4 to TRBJ1-2; no reliable D call. Trimming took 3 bases from V and 2 from J, leaving 10 bases between them. This CDR3 has 14 amino acids. CDR3 in DNA: TGTGCCAGCAGTTTTGTGGGAACCAACTATGGCTACACCTTC. Amino acid sequence: CASSFVGTNYGYTF.

This clonotype was counted ten times or more. The chain employs TRBV2 and TRBJ2-3; D is undetermined. V was cut by 0 bases and J by 0 bases, with 7 bases left in between. CDR1 SNHLY and CDR2 FYNNEI come from the germline V gene. The CDR3 contains 15 residues. The DNA of the CDR3 is TGTGCCAGCAGTGAAGCGGGGATTAGCACAGATACGCAGTATTTT. Translating it yields CASSEAGISTDTQYF. The variable domain in full, with the rest retrieved from reference TRBV2 and TRBJ2-3, is EPEVTQTPSHQVTQMGQEVILRCVPISNHLYFYWYRQILGQKVEFLVSFYNNEISEKSEIFDDQFSVERPDGSNFTLKIRSTKLEDSAMYFCASSEAGISTDTQYFGPGTRLTVL.

This chain links TRBV2 with TRBJ2-5, with D possibly being TRBD1 or TRBD2 (6 bases each). The CDR3 covers 16 residues. The V and J ends lost 2 bases and 4 bases respectively, with 17 bases between them. Per the germline V gene, CDR1 is SNHLY and CDR2 is FYNNEI. The CDR3 DNA is TGTGCCAGCAGTGAATGGGGGGCTGAGGTGGGAGAGACCCAGTACTTC. This sequence encodes CASSEWGAEVGETQYF.

This clonotype appeared many times. V usage is TRBV25-1 and J usage is TRBJ2-1; 8 positions match TRBD2. The CDR3 has 15 residues. Germline assignment: CDR1 MGHDK and CDR2 SYGVNS. J gave up 2 bases and V 5 bases, and 5 bases lay outside the gene matches. The DNA for the CDR3 is TGTGCCAGCAGTCGAGGTAGCGGGGCCTACAATGAGCAGTTCTTC. As protein: CASSRGSGAYNEQFF.

This clonotype was observed a few times. V is TRBV5-1 and J is TRBJ1-5; the D gene is possibly TRBD1 (5 bases). The CDR3 loop spans 13 amino acids. The V end lost 4 bases, the J end lost 10 bases, and 15 bases lay between the germline ends. The germline CDR1 and CDR2 sequences are SGHRS and YFSETQ. The CDR3 reads CASSAGGDGPQHF. The CDR3 nucleotides read TGCGCCAGCAGCGCGGGGGGGGACGGACCCCAGCATTTT.

The chain has TRBV20-1 and TRBJ2-2, with D perhaps given as TRBD1 or TRBD2 (5 bases each). CDR3 length: 12 residues. Deletions cut 0 bases from V and 7 bases from J, with 6 bases between. CDR1 and CDR2 (germline): DFQATT, SNEGSKA (reference sequence). CDR3 amino acids: CSAREGVGELFF. CDR3 in DNA: TGCAGTGCTAGAGAGGGGGTCGGGGAGCTGTTTTTT.

The V call is TRBV3-1, the J call TRBJ1-1; a weak D match, TRBD1 (5 bases). This CDR3 contains 14 residues. CDR1 is LGHDT and CDR2 is YNNKEL in the germline V gene (reference sequence). The germline V and J ends were trimmed by 6 bases and 5 bases, with 16 bases remaining between them. CDR3 region: CASRPGPYGTEAFF. As DNA, the CDR3 is TGTGCCAGCAGACCAGGGCCCTACGGAACTGAAGCTTTCTTT. Based on the CDR3 plus reference TRBV3-1 and TRBJ1-1, the full variable domain is DTAVSQTPKYLVTQMGNDKSIKCEQNLGHDTMYWYKQDSKKFLKIMFSYNNKELIINETVPNRFSPKSPDKAHLNLHINSLELGDSAVYFCASRPGPYGTEAFFGQGTRLTVV.

This clonotype was seen a few times. The V and J genes are TRBV15 and TRBJ2-4; possible D gene TRBD1, 5 bases. V dropped 6 bases and J dropped 2 bases, with 8 bases sitting between them. There are 13 residues in the CDR3. CDR1 is LNHNV, CDR2 YYDKDF, per germline (reference sequence). The CDR3 spells CATSQGTKNIQYF. The CDR3 DNA reads as TGTGCCACCAGTCAGGGCACCAAAAACATTCAGTACTTC.

This clonotype was recorded a few times. In DNA, the CDR3 is TGCGCCAGCGGACAGGGGCGGGATGGAGAATACTACACCTTC. It specifies CASGQGRDGEYYTF. The V gene is TRBV10-2, the J gene TRBJ1-2; TRBD1 matches at 9 bases. The CDR3 runs to 14 residues. V lost 8 bases and J lost 10; bases outside the gene matches: 14. Germline V CDR1 and CDR2: WSHSY, SAAADI.

This clonotype has only a few counts. The gene calls are TRBV6-2 or TRBV6-3 and TRBJ1-5; D gene unclear. CDR1 and CDR2 (germline): MNHEY, SVGEGT. CDR3 size: 12 residues. Deletions cut 5 bases from V and 16 bases from J, with 18 bases between. In nucleotides, the CDR3 is TGTGCCAGCAGTCCGAGGGAGACCCATATACATTTT. Protein: CASSPRETHIHF.

This clonotype has a count of ten or more. The V call is TRBV28, the J call TRBJ2-1, with 11 bases lining up with TRBD2. Germline V gene data show CDR1 as MDHEN and CDR2 as SYDVKM. The junction had 6 bases not matched to a gene; V was cut back by 6 bases and J by 8 bases. The CDR3 totals 14 residues. The CDR3 DNA reads TGTGCCAGCAGCACTAGCGGGAGCTATGATGAGCAGTTCTTC. Its protein is CASSTSGSYDEQFF.

The sample holds many counts of this clonotype. This chain connects TRBV6-5 to TRBJ2-1, with TRBD2 identical over 10 bases. Looked up from germline, CDR1 is MNHEY and CDR2 is SVGAGI. V trimming: 8 bases; J trimming: 4 bases; junction bases outside the gene matches: 8. This CDR3 spans 15 amino acids. CDR3 bases: TGTGCCAGCCACGGTAGCGGGGGGAATTACAATGAGCAGTTCTTC. Residues: CASHGSGGNYNEQFF.

In this sample, this clonotype turned up many times. This chain links TRBV11-3 with TRBJ2-2; D ambiguous. Germline CDR1 SGHNT, CDR2 YENEEA. The CDR3 runs to 15 residues. The V and J ends lost 5 bases and 4 bases respectively, with 14 bases between them. The CDR3 sequence: CASSPSRARTGELFF. In DNA form, the CDR3 reads TGTGCCAGCAGCCCCTCGAGAGCGCGCACCGGGGAGCTGTTTTTT.

This clonotype has at least ten counts. The chain couples TRBV7-2 to TRBJ2-3; 10 positions match TRBD2. This CDR3 contains 17 residues. In germline, CDR1 is SGHTA, CDR2 FQGNSA. After removal of 7 bases from V and 0 bases from J, the junction contained 10 bases not matched to a gene. In DNA form, the CDR3 reads TGTGCCAGCAACCTTCTGGGAGCGGGGGGGAGCACAGATACGCAGTATTTT. This sequence encodes CASNLLGAGGSTDTQYF.

This clonotype was detected ten times or more. The chain has TRBV5-6 and TRBJ2-2; D gene ambiguous. V lost 2 bases to trimming and J lost 8 bases, with 10 bases between them. This CDR3 contains 13 residues. Germline V gene sequence: CDR1 SGHDT, CDR2 YYEEEE. The CDR3 nucleotides are TGTGCCAGCAGCTTATCAGGCCCAGGGGAGCTGTTTTTT. It specifies CASSLSGPGELFF.

This clonotype showed up many times. The chain is built from TRBV3-1 and TRBJ1-3; D gene uncertain. The CDR3 totals 15 residues. Between the trimmed V and J ends, which lost 4 bases and 0 bases, there was a span of 10 bases. The V gene's germline CDR1 is LGHDT and CDR2 YNNKEL (reference sequence). CDR3 protein: CASSPSHYSGNTIYF. DNA for the CDR3: TGTGCCAGCAGCCCCAGTCATTACTCTGGAAACACCATATATTTT.

This clonotype has a count of ten or more. V gene TRBV5-1 combines with J gene TRBJ2-2; 7 bases align to TRBD1. The CDR3 is made up of 15 amino acids. Germline lookup yields CDR1 SGHRS and CDR2 YFSETQ. J gave up 7 bases and V 0 bases, and 6 bases lay outside the gene matches. CDR3 sequence (DNA): TGCGCCAGCAGCTTGGCACAGGGGATGATCGGGGAGCTGTTTTTT. Translated: CASSLAQGMIGELFF.

This clonotype was found a few times. The chain carries TRBV5-4 and TRBJ1-3, with D unclear. Trimming took 0 bases from V and 0 from J, leaving 10 bases between them. From germline, CDR1 is SGHNT and CDR2 YYREEE (reference sequence). The CDR3 covers 16 residues. Written as DNA, the CDR3 is TGTGCCAGCAGCTTGGCAGGAATCAACTCTGGAAACACCATATATTTT. Translated, it gives CASSLAGINSGNTIYF.

There are many counts of this clonotype. The chain joins TRBV12-3 or TRBV12-4 to TRBJ1-1, with 8 positions matching TRBD1. The CDR3 is 17 residues long. V shed 9 bases and J 3 bases; nucleotides not matched to a gene: 18. The CDR3 region is CARGPPRTGTTDTEAFF. The CDR3 nucleotides are TGTGCCAGAGGGCCTCCCCGGACAGGGACCACGGACACTGAAGCTTTCTTT.